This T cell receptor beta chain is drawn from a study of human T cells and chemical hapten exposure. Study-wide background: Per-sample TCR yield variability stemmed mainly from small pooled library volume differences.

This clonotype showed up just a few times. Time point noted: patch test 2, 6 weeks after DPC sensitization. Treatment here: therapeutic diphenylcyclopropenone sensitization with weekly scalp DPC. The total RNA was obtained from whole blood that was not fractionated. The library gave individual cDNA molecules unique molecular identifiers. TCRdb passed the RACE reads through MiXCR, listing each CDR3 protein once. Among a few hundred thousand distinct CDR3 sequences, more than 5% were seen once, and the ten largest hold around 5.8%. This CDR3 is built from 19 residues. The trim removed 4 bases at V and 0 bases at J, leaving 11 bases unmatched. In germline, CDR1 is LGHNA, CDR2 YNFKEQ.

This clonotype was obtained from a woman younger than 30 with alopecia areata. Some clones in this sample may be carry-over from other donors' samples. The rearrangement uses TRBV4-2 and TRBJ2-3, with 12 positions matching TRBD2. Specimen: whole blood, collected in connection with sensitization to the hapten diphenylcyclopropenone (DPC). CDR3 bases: TGTGCCAGCAGCCTTACCAGGACTAGCGGGGTCGCTAGCACAGATACGCAGTATTTT. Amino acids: CASSLTRTSGVASTDTQYF.